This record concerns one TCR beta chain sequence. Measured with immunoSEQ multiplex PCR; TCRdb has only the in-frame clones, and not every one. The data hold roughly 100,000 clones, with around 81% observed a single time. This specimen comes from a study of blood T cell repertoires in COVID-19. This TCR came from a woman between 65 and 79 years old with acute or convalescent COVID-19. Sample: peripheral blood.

The CDR3 loop is CASSPGQGGIYGYTF. In DNA, the CDR3 is TGTGCCAGCAGCCCGGGACAGGGGGGGATCTATGGCTACACCTTC. The chain combines TRBV28 with TRBJ1-2; 11 nucleotides match TRBD1. J gave up 4 bases and V 6 bases, and 7 bases lay outside the gene matches. The CDR3 contains 15 residues. Germline V gene sequence: CDR1 MDHEN, CDR2 SYDVKM.